The 8 T cell receptor beta chains below come from one sample, sequenced in a study of a mutant IDH1 vaccine in newly diagnosed glioma. The antigens these receptors bind are not known. TCRdb keeps only in-frame clones here, not all; method: immunoSEQ multiplex PCR. This table has roughly 52,000 clones, about 80% appearing once. Specified time point: week 23, last vaccination. All doses held 300 ug of mutant IDH1 20-mer peptide, with topical imiquimod. Sequencing was performed on PBMCs, taken from a glioma patient whose treatment included an IDH1 peptide vaccine. The receptor set was obtained from a man in his forties with glioma.

This chain links TRBV21-1 with TRBJ2-7; the table's D call TRBD1 went unverified against the DNA. TRBV21-1 is tagged as a pseudogene. The CDR3 has 15 residues. This chain's CDR3 is CASSKGGTGDYEQYF. CDR3 coding DNA: TGTGCCAGCAGCAAAGGAGGGACAGGGGACTACGAGCAGTACTTC.

This rearrangement joins TRBV19 to TRBJ2-7; D is ambiguous. The CDR3 length is 14 residues. The V and J ends lost 0 bases and 3 bases respectively, with 9 bases between them. Germline CDR1 reads LNHDA; CDR2 reads SQIVND (reference sequence). The CDR3 loop reads CASSIDYSNYEQYF. The CDR3 DNA follows: TGTGCCAGTAGTATAGATTACAGTAACTACGAGCAGTACTTC.

V is TRBV9 and J is TRBJ1-5; 10 nucleotides align to TRBD1. The J segment lost 6 bases and the V segment lost 2 bases, leaving 5 bases of the junction unmatched. Germline V lookup: CDR1 SGDLS, CDR2 YYNGEE. This CDR3 is built from 15 residues. The DNA for the CDR3 is TGTGCCAGCAGCGTTGGACAGGGGGTAGGTCAGCCCCAGCATTTT. Its translation is CASSVGQGVGQPQHF.

The rearrangement uses TRBV6-1 and TRBJ2-7; TRBD2 agrees at 9 bases. Germline trimming cut 4 bases from V and 2 bases from J; bases unmatched to any gene: 9. The CDR3 runs to 16 residues. Per germline, CDR1 MNHNS and CDR2 SASEGT. The CDR3 DNA is TGTGCCAGCAGTGTGGGACTAGCCTTTCTGACCTACGAGCAGTACTTC. It is translated as CASSVGLAFLTYEQYF.

The rearrangement links TRBV2 to TRBJ1-2; 9 bases line up with TRBD1. This CDR3 is built from 14 residues. Germline values: CDR1 SNHLY, CDR2 FYNNEI. The V and J ends lost 7 bases and 8 bases, in that order; junction bases with no gene match: 11. CDR3 sequence reads: CASTRTTGGLGYTF. The CDR3 bases are TGTGCCAGCACCAGAACAACAGGGGGCTTAGGCTACACCTTC.

V gene TRBV7-9 combines with J gene TRBJ1-2; 8 bases line up with TRBD1. Trimming took 8 bases from V and 6 from J; bases not matched to a gene: 8. CDR3 size: 13 residues. Germline values: CDR1 SEHNR, CDR2 FQNEAQ (reference sequence). Written as DNA, the CDR3 is TGTGCCAGCGGCAGGGGGCGGGAGGATGGCTACACCTTC. Encoded protein: CASGRGREDGYTF.

This clone was seen a single time. The chain couples TRBV4-2 to TRBJ1-2; possible D gene TRBD1, 5 bases. The CDR3 totals 14 residues. The ends were cut back, 0 bases at V and 6 bases at J, with 11 bases in the middle. CDR1 is LGHNA and CDR2 is YNFKEQ in the germline V gene. In nucleotides, the CDR3 is TGTGCCAGCAGCCAAGAACGATCCAGGGATGGCTACACCTTC. This codes for CASSQERSRDGYTF.

This chain joins TRBV7-2 and TRBJ1-2, with 7 bases identical to TRBD1. Germline lookup yields CDR1 SGHTA and CDR2 FQGNSA. With V trimmed by 5 bases and J by 5 bases, 14 bases remained unmatched. This CDR3 region has 16 residues. The CDR3 nucleotides read TGTGCCAGCAGCACGCGACAGGGTGTGATAGGATATGGCTACACCTTC. Protein: CASSTRQGVIGYGYTF.